The 23 T cell receptor beta chains presented below share a single source sample, sequenced in a study of blood T cells in healthy people across ages. Together with a sample-barcoded 5' primer, a J-beta primer mix was included in a second PCR lasting about 6 to 11 cycles. TCRdb re-analysed the 5' RACE reads in MiXCR, keeping a single row per CDR3 protein. The data hold about 1,400,000 distinct CDR3 sequences, with approximately 60% observed a single time. Sequenced: blood. These TCRs come from a man between 18 and 29 years old in good health.

The chain couples TRBV4-3 to TRBJ1-6; perhaps TRBD1 as D (5 bases). Looked up from germline, CDR1 is LGHNA and CDR2 is YSLEER. The germline V and J ends were trimmed by 0 bases and 7 bases, with 7 bases remaining between them. The CDR3 has 14 amino acids. This chain's CDR3 is CASSQEQANSPLHF. The CDR3, as DNA: TGCGCCAGCAGCCAAGAACAGGCCAATTCACCCCTCCACTTT.

The chain combines TRBV13 with TRBJ2-5; D uncertain. The CDR3 is 15 residues long. Trimming pared 0 bases from V and 5 bases from J, leaving 13 bases between. Germline loops: CDR1 PRHDT, CDR2 FYEKMQ (reference sequence). This CDR3 reads CASSLGRVAGETQYF. CDR3 nucleotide sequence: TGTGCCAGCAGCTTAGGCCGGGTAGCCGGCGAGACCCAGTACTTC.

A word on this clonotype: Germline and junction disagree at one end, which may indicate a read error. The CDR3 nucleotides read TGTGCCAGCAGTCTTCTCAGCCAAGAGATCCAGTACTTC. Its protein is CASSLLSQEIQYF. This rearrangement joins TRBV27 to TRBJ2-5; D call uncertain. CDR1 and CDR2 from the germline V gene are MNHEY and SMNVEV (reference sequence). The CDR3 length is 13 residues.

This clonotype appeared a few times. V gene TRBV5-6 combines with J gene TRBJ2-7; TRBD1 or TRBD2 may be the D gene (5 bases each). The DNA end is more similar to TRBJ2-5, so the J call may be wrong. Looked up from germline, CDR1 is SGHDT and CDR2 is YYEEEE. This CDR3 contains 13 residues. CDR3 region: CASRRGVVETQYF. CDR3 sequence (DNA): TGTGCCAGCAGGAGAGGGGTTGTGGAGACCCAGTACTTC.

On this clonotype: One junction end does not reproduce the germline sequence, and a read error may be involved. The CDR3 DNA is TGTGCCGGCAGTCGGGACACAAGAAACTATGGCTACACCTTC. Its translation: CAGSRDTRNYGYTF. The chain joins TRBV12-3 or TRBV12-4 to TRBJ1-2; weak D call: TRBD1 (6 bases). This CDR3 has 14 residues.

In regard to this clonotype: One junction end disagrees with the germline gene, perhaps due to a read error. V usage is TRBV29-1 and J usage is TRBJ2-1; 13 bases align to TRBD2. Germline loops: CDR1 SQVTM, CDR2 ANQGSEA. The CDR3 covers 13 residues. The CDR3 spells CSVGTSGSNERFF. In DNA form, the CDR3 reads TGCAGCGTTGGGACTAGCGGGAGCAATGAGCGGTTCTTC.

The chain uses TRBV6-2 or TRBV6-3 and TRBJ2-3; TRBD1 might be the D (6 bases). CDR1 and CDR2 from the germline V gene are MNHEY and SVGEGT. The CDR3 spans 15 residues. V was shortened by 6 bases and J by 5 bases, with 18 bases between the two germline ends. The CDR3 DNA reads as TGTGCCAGCAGGCGAACTGGGGGCGTCGTAGATACGCAGTATTTT. This gives the protein CASRRTGGVVDTQYF.

The CDR3 sequence: CASTRPESSYNEQFF. CDR3 nucleotides: TGTGCCAGCACCCGACCAGAGAGCTCCTACAATGAGCAGTTCTTC. This chain connects TRBV7-8 to TRBJ2-1; D gene unclear. Trimming removed 7 bases at V and 0 bases at J, with 13 bases between. CDR3 length: 15 amino acids. Looked up from germline, CDR1 is SGHVS and CDR2 is FQNEAQ.

The CDR3 loop reads CASSLSPVGREGHEQFF. CDR3 in DNA: TGTGCCAGCAGCTTATCGCCGGTCGGGAGGGAAGGCCATGAGCAGTTCTTC. This chain links TRBV7-9 with TRBJ2-1, with 8 positions matching TRBD2. V lost 2 bases, J lost 8 bases, and 14 bases stayed unmatched. Germline lookup yields CDR1 SEHNR and CDR2 FQNEAQ (reference sequence). The CDR3 length is 17 residues. Together with reference TRBV7-9 and TRBJ2-1, the CDR3 gives the full variable domain: DTGVSQNPRHKITKRGQNVTFRCDPISEHNRLYWYRQTLGQGPEFLTYFQNEAQLEKSRLLSDRFSAERPKGSFSTLEIQRTEQGDSAMYLCASSLSPVGREGHEQFFGPGTRLTVL.

This chain links TRBV12-3 or TRBV12-4 with TRBJ1-5, with TRBD1 identical over 7 bases. Trimming at V came to 5 bases and at J to 7 bases, leaving 11 bases not matched to a gene. The CDR3 length is 15 residues. The CDR3 is CASSEQGRLGQPQHF. The CDR3 DNA reads TGTGCCAGCAGTGAACAGGGGAGGTTAGGACAGCCCCAGCATTTT.

This chain joins TRBV29-1 and TRBJ1-2; D possibly corresponds to TRBD1 (6 bases). Trimming stripped 2 bases from V and 4 bases from J, with 14 bases between. The CDR3 extends over 14 amino acids. Germline V gene lookup returns CDR1 SQVTM and CDR2 ANQGSEA. This CDR3 is CSVETGGEGYGYTF. The CDR3 nucleotides are TGCAGCGTTGAAACCGGGGGCGAAGGCTATGGCTACACCTTC.

The V call is TRBV12-3 or TRBV12-4, the J call TRBJ2-7; D ambiguous. The length of the CDR3 is 14 residues. V shed 2 bases and J shed 7 bases, with 15 bases lying between them. CDR3 sequence reads: CASSLSLGRNEQYF. DNA of the CDR3: TGTGCCAGCAGTTTAAGCCTCGGACGCAATGAGCAGTACTTC.

The chain has TRBV7-9 and TRBJ2-7, with no clear D. The V end was cut by 1 base, the J end by 2 bases, with 15 bases between. This CDR3 has 16 residues. The germline V gene encodes CDR1 SEHNR and CDR2 FQNEAQ (reference sequence). The CDR3 protein is CASSLVAPPPTYEQYF. DNA for the CDR3: TGTGCCAGCAGCTTAGTGGCGCCGCCCCCCACCTACGAGCAGTACTTC. Supplemented by reference TRBV7-9 and TRBJ2-7, the full variable domain reads DTGVSQNPRHKITKRGQNVTFRCDPISEHNRLYWYRQTLGQGPEFLTYFQNEAQLEKSRLLSDRFSAERPKGSFSTLEIQRTEQGDSAMYLCASSLVAPPPTYEQYFGPGTRLTVT.

This chain links TRBV6-5 with TRBJ2-4, with D possibly called TRBD1 or TRBD2 (6 bases each). Germline CDR1 and CDR2: MNHEY and SVGAGI. CDR3 size: 15 residues. Trimming cost V 3 bases and J 3 bases, with 12 bases left between them. As DNA, the CDR3 is TGTGCCAGCAGTTATGTTGAGGGGGGCAAAAACATTCAGTACTTC. As protein: CASSYVEGGKNIQYF.

This clonotype was detected a few times. This CDR3 reads CASSLGPRGAYGYTF. The CDR3 DNA is TGTGCCAGCAGCTTGGGGCCCCGGGGGGCTTATGGCTACACCTTC. This sequence joins TRBV5-5 and TRBJ1-2, with D perhaps TRBD1 (6 bases). Trimming took off 0 bases at V and 5 bases at J, with 14 bases between the two ends. The germline V gene encodes CDR1 SGHKS and CDR2 YYEKEE (reference sequence). The CDR3 contains 15 residues.

This clonotype was detected only once. The V and J genes are TRBV4-3 and TRBJ1-1; D is unclear. The CDR3 is 12 amino acids. Germline V gene data show CDR1 as LGHNA and CDR2 as YSLEER. With 0 bases removed from V and 11 bases from J, the gap between germline ends came to 10 bases. CDR3 loop: CASSQEGEDAFF. CDR3 DNA: TGCGCCAGCAGCCAAGAAGGTGAGGACGCTTTCTTT.

CDR3 loop: CASRPSYNEQFF. CDR3 DNA: TGTGCCAGCAGGCCCTCCTACAATGAGCAGTTCTTC. This chain uses TRBV28 with TRBJ2-1; unclear D gene. Trimming stripped 6 bases from V and 0 bases from J, with 3 bases between. From germline, CDR1 is MDHEN and CDR2 SYDVKM. The CDR3 is 12 amino acids.

The J gene is TRBJ1-4, the V gene TRBV30; 9 bases map to TRBD1. V trimming: 5 bases; J trimming: 8 bases; junction bases outside the gene matches: 9. The germline CDR1 and CDR2 sequences are GTSNPN and SVGIG (reference sequence). The CDR3 sequence is 14 residues long. The CDR3 is CAWDLGQGGEKLFF. CDR3 DNA: TGTGCCTGGGACCTGGGACAGGGAGGGGAAAAACTGTTTTTT.

The chain carries TRBV5-1 and TRBJ2-1, with 7 positions matching TRBD2. V dropped 3 bases and J dropped 5; count of bases not matched to a gene: 11. The CDR3 is made up of 16 amino acids. CDR1 is SGHRS and CDR2 is YFSETQ in the germline V gene. CDR3 nucleotides: TGCGCCAGCAGCTGGTGGTTCGGCGGGAGCGACAATGAGCAGTTCTTC. This encodes CASSWWFGGSDNEQFF.

The chain uses TRBV11-2 and TRBJ2-1; 8 bases agree with TRBD1. With 6 bases clipped from V and 6 bases from J, the junction kept 13 bases outside the gene matches. The CDR3 totals 16 residues. CDR1 is SGHAT and CDR2 is FQNNGV in the germline V gene. The CDR3 here is CASRSLQDRGFNEQFF. CDR3 nucleotide sequence: TGTGCCAGCAGATCCCTCCAAGACAGGGGCTTCAATGAGCAGTTCTTC.

This clonotype occurred a few times. This rearrangement joins TRBV28 to TRBJ2-3, with 9 bases that match TRBD1. Germline V gene lookup returns CDR1 MDHEN and CDR2 SYDVKM. With 5 bases clipped from V and 2 bases from J, the junction kept 5 bases outside the gene matches. The CDR3 extends over 15 amino acids. For the CDR3, the DNA is TGTGCCAGCAGTGGGGACAGGGAAGACACAGATACGCAGTATTTT. The encoded protein is CASSGDREDTDTQYF.

This chain joins TRBV27 and TRBJ2-3; 7 nucleotides match TRBD1. The junction had 8 bases not matched to a gene; V was cut back by 6 bases and J by 2 bases. The CDR3 runs to 15 residues. Germline CDR1 is MNHEY and CDR2 is SMNVEV (reference sequence). The CDR3 DNA is TGTGCCAGCAGACACAGGGGTTCAGTCACAGATACGCAGTATTTT. This gives the protein CASRHRGSVTDTQYF.

The chain has TRBV29-1 and TRBJ2-1, with TRBD2 identical over 9 bases. Germline assignment: CDR1 SQVTM and CDR2 ANQGSEA. The CDR3 is 17 residues long. V was clipped by 3 bases and J by 0 bases; unmatched bases: 9. The CDR3, as DNA: TGCAGCGTTGATGAAGCGGGGGGACCCAGCTCCTACAATGAGCAGTTCTTC. As protein: CSVDEAGGPSSYNEQFF.